The 19 T cell receptor beta chains given below trace back to one sample, sequenced in a study of blood T cell repertoires in COVID-19. Sequencing was performed with immunoSEQ multiplex PCR; in TCRdb, only in-frame clones are kept and a portion is missing. The table has about 140,000 clones, 70% to 85% seen once. Sequences were obtained from peripheral blood. The receptors were sampled from a human donor in a cohort sampled during active COVID-19.

This clone came up once. V gene TRBV6-5 combines with J gene TRBJ2-2; 12 positions agree with TRBD1. Germline CDR1 reads MNHEY; CDR2 reads SVGAGI. The CDR3 extends over 14 amino acids. With V trimmed by 6 bases and J by 6 bases, 2 bases remained unmatched. As DNA, the CDR3 is TGTGCCAGCAGCCGGGACAGGGGGCCCGGGGAGCTGTTTTTT. Translation gives CASSRDRGPGELFF.

The rearrangement links TRBV18 to TRBJ1-6; 7 nucleotides line up with TRBD1. Germline lookup yields CDR1 KGHSH and CDR2 LQKENI. The CDR3 spans 13 residues. The J segment lost 5 bases and the V segment lost 8 bases, leaving 3 bases of the junction unmatched. The CDR3 DNA reads as TGTGCCAGCCGGGACAGTCATAATTCACCCCTCCACTTT. Translating it yields CASRDSHNSPLHF.

Regarding this clone: Other nucleotide sequences in the sample specify the same CDR3. This chain links TRBV19 with TRBJ2-2; D unresolved. Germline CDR1 and CDR2: LNHDA and SQIVND (reference sequence). The CDR3 length is 14 residues. Trimming stripped 3 bases from V and 4 bases from J, with 9 bases between. The chain's CDR3 is CASSIRGSTGELFF. As DNA, the CDR3 is TGTGCCAGTAGTATTCGTGGCTCCACCGGGGAGCTGTTTTTT. Based on the CDR3 plus reference TRBV19 and TRBJ2-2, the full variable domain is DGGITQSPKYLFRKEGQNVTLSCEQNLNHDAMYWYRQDPGQGLRLIYYSQIVNDFQKGDIAEGYSVSREKKESFPLTVTSAQKNPTAFYLCASSIRGSTGELFFGEGSRLTVL.

The rearrangement joins TRBV5-6 to TRBJ1-6; 9 nucleotides match TRBD1. Germline CDR1 SGHDT, CDR2 YYEEEE. The CDR3 has 16 amino acids. Trimming removed 4 bases from V and 4 bases from J; junction bases left unmatched: 6. The CDR3 loop is CASSPRDRVYNSPLHF. CDR3 in DNA: TGTGCCAGCAGCCCCCGGGACAGGGTGTATAATTCACCCCTCCACTTT.

The chain uses TRBV3-1 (or the pseudogene TRBV3-2) and TRBJ2-7, with 10 bases identical to TRBD2. The germline V gene encodes CDR1 LGHDT and CDR2 YNNKEL (reference sequence). Trimming removed 5 bases from V and 2 bases from J; junction bases left unmatched: 6. There are 15 residues in the CDR3. CDR3 nucleotides: TGTGCCAGCAGCAAACAAGCGGGGGGGCCCTACGAGCAGTACTTC. Translation gives CASSKQAGGPYEQYF.

The chain recombines TRBV9 with TRBJ2-2; unclear D gene. CDR3 length: 14 residues. Germline-derived CDR1 and CDR2 are SGDLS and YYNGEE. V was clipped by 4 bases and J by 0 bases, with 7 bases between them. The CDR3 spells CASSRAPNTGELFF. The CDR3 DNA reads TGTGCCAGCAGCCGAGCCCCGAACACCGGGGAGCTGTTTTTT.

The count of this clone is one. This CDR3 is also generated by other DNA sequences in the sample. CDR3 region: CASSPGTGPYEQYF. The DNA for the CDR3 is TGTGCCAGCAGCCCCGGGACAGGACCATACGAGCAGTACTTC. The genes are TRBV6-5 and TRBJ2-7, with 8 bases identical to TRBD1. The CDR3 is 14 residues long. CDR1 is MNHEY, CDR2 SVGAGI, per germline. Unmatched junction bases numbered 8, after V lost 6 bases and J lost 4 bases.

J is TRBJ1-2 and V is TRBV29-1; D ambiguous. Looked up from germline, CDR1 is SQVTM and CDR2 is ANQGSEA. This CDR3 region has 13 residues. V dropped 4 bases and J dropped 0 bases, with 9 bases sitting between them. The CDR3 DNA reads TGCAGCGTTGTTCCCCTCTCTAACTATGGCTACACCTTC. As protein: CSVVPLSNYGYTF.

V usage is TRBV18 and J usage is TRBJ1-2; 8 positions agree with TRBD1. V shed 6 bases, J shed 7 bases, and the junction held 13 bases outside the gene matches. The CDR3 spans 15 residues. In germline, CDR1 is KGHSH, CDR2 LQKENI. The DNA for the CDR3 is TGTGCCAGCTCGGAAGGACAGGGCCTTGGGTCTGGCTACACCTTC. This gives the protein CASSEGQGLGSGYTF.

This clone showed up just once. CDR3: CASTRDRGFEKLFF. CDR3 nucleotide sequence: TGTGCCAGCACCCGGGACAGGGGGTTCGAAAAACTGTTTTTT. The chain employs TRBV4-2 and TRBJ1-4; 11 positions agree with TRBD1. From germline, CDR1 is LGHNA and CDR2 YNFKEQ. CDR3 length: 14 residues. J gave up 8 bases and V 7 bases, and 6 bases lay outside the gene matches.

The gene calls are TRBV6-5 and TRBJ2-3; 10 nucleotides agree with TRBD2. V lost 0 bases to trimming and J lost 9 bases; unmatched junction nucleotides: 6. This CDR3 is built from 15 residues. Germline values: CDR1 MNHEY, CDR2 SVGAGI. CDR3 sequence: CASSYSLAGDATQYF. For the CDR3, the DNA is TGTGCCAGCAGTTACTCTCTAGCGGGGGACGCGACGCAGTATTTT.

The V and J genes are TRBV9 and TRBJ1-2; D might be TRBD1 (6 bases). Trimming removed 0 bases from V and 8 bases from J, with 26 bases in between. CDR3 length: 18 residues. Germline V gives CDR1 SGDLS, CDR2 YYNGEE. The CDR3 DNA reads TGTGCCAGCAGCGTAGCGAAGGTAGACAGGCCCTATGTAAGCGGCTACACCTTC. This codes for CASSVAKVDRPYVSGYTF. Complete variable domain (other parts from reference TRBV9 and TRBJ1-2): DSGVTQTPKHLITATGQRVTLRCSPRSGDLSVYWYQQSLDQGLQFLIQYYNGEERAKGNILERFSAQQFPDLHSELNLSSLELGDSALYFCASSVAKVDRPYVSGYTFGSGTRLTVV.

V is TRBV13 and J is TRBJ1-5; maybe TRBD1 (5 bases). CDR3 length equals 14 residues. Germline lookup yields CDR1 PRHDT and CDR2 FYEKMQ (reference sequence). Trimming took 5 bases from V and 0 from J, leaving 8 bases between them. The CDR3 region is CASSNGASNQPQHF. CDR3 bases: TGTGCCAGCAGCAATGGGGCTAGCAATCAGCCCCAGCATTTT. The complete variable domain, with remaining parts taken from reference TRBV13 and TRBJ1-5, reads AAGVIQSPRHLIKEKRETATLKCYPIPRHDTVYWYQQGPGQDPQFLISFYEKMQSDKGSIPDRFSAQQFSDYHSELNMSSLELGDSALYFCASSNGASNQPQHFGDGTRLSIL.

J is TRBJ1-2 and V is TRBV10-3; D might be TRBD1 (5 bases). V lost 2 bases and J lost 8, with 15 bases in between. The germline V gene encodes CDR1 ENHRY and CDR2 SYGVKD. The length of the CDR3 is 14 residues. The CDR3, as DNA: TGTGCCATCAGTGAGGTGTCCCAGGGCGTCGGCTACACCTTC. Amino acid sequence: CAISEVSQGVGYTF.

The chain is built from TRBV3-1 (or the pseudogene TRBV3-2) and TRBJ2-5, with D tentatively TRBD2 (6 bases). The CDR3 spans 13 residues. V was clipped by 2 bases and J by 4 bases, with 8 bases between them. The V gene's germline CDR1 is LGHDT and CDR2 YNNKEL (reference sequence). The CDR3 sequence: CASSQLRGETQYF. The CDR3 DNA reads TGTGCCAGCAGCCAACTGCGGGGAGAGACCCAGTACTTC.

This chain's CDR3 is CASSPRQEITEAFF. The CDR3 bases are TGTGCCAGCAGCCCCAGACAGGAGATCACTGAAGCTTTCTTT. This chain links TRBV9 with TRBJ1-1, with a possible D match to TRBD1 (6 bases). The CDR3 is 14 residues long. Trimming took 4 bases from V and 4 from J, leaving 14 bases between them. Germline loops: CDR1 SGDLS, CDR2 YYNGEE.

The V and J genes are TRBV9 and TRBJ2-7, with 8 bases identical to TRBD2. In germline, CDR1 is SGDLS, CDR2 YYNGEE. The CDR3 runs to 15 residues. V was clipped by 0 bases and J by 3 bases; unmatched bases: 5. The CDR3 reads CASSVAGGHYYEQYF. The DNA of the CDR3 is TGTGCCAGCAGCGTAGCGGGGGGGCACTACTACGAGCAGTACTTC.

V gene TRBV5-4 combines with J gene TRBJ2-3, with 8 bases identical to TRBD2. This CDR3 is built from 17 residues. The germline gives CDR1 SGHNT, CDR2 YYREEE (reference sequence). Trimming at V came to 4 bases and at J to 2 bases, leaving 12 bases not matched to a gene. For the CDR3, the DNA is TGTGCCAGCAGCCCAGTGGGAGCGGGGGCCCTCACAGATACGCAGTATTTT. It codes for CASSPVGAGALTDTQYF.

The rearrangement links TRBV5-6 to TRBJ1-1; D perhaps matches TRBD1 (5 bases). This CDR3 comprises 16 residues. Germline CDR1 reads SGHDT; CDR2 reads YYEEEE. V was shortened by 0 bases and J by 0 bases, with 12 bases between the two germline ends. The CDR3 here is CASSLASGRVNTEAFF. CDR3 nucleotides: TGTGCCAGCAGCTTGGCCTCTGGCAGGGTGAACACTGAAGCTTTCTTT.